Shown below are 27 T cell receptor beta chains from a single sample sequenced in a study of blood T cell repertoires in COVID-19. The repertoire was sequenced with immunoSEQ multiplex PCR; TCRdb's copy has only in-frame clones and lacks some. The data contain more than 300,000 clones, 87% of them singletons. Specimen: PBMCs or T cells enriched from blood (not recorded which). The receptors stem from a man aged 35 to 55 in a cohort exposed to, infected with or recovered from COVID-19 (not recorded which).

CDR3 sequence (DNA): TGTGCCAGCAGCCAAGGGACTAGCGGGAGGGGAGAGACCCAGTACTTC. Amino acids: CASSQGTSGRGETQYF. This chain joins TRBV2 and TRBJ2-5, with TRBD2 identical over 16 bases. Germline assignment: CDR1 SNHLY and CDR2 FYNNEI. J was trimmed by 4 bases and V by 6 bases; bases with no gene match: 5. This CDR3 contains 16 residues. The complete variable domain, with remaining parts taken from reference TRBV2 and TRBJ2-5, reads EPEVTQTPSHQVTQMGQEVILRCVPISNHLYFYWYRQILGQKVEFLVSFYNNEISEKSEIFDDQFSVERPDGSNFTLKIRSTKLEDSAMYFCASSQGTSGRGETQYFGPGTRLLVL.

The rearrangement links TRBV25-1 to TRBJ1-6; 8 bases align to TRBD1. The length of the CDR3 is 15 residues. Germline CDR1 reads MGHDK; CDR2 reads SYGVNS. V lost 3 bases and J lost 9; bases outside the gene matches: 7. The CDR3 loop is CASSDTRQGSSPLHF. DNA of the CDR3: TGTGCCAGCAGTGACACCAGACAGGGGTCTTCACCCCTCCACTTT.

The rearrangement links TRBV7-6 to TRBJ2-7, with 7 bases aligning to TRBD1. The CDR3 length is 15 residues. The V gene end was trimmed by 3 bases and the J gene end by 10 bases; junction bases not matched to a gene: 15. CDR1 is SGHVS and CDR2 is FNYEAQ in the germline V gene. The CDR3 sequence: CASSLSNSPGTDQYF. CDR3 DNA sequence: TGTGCCAGCAGCTTGTCCAACTCCCCCGGGACAGACCAGTACTTC.

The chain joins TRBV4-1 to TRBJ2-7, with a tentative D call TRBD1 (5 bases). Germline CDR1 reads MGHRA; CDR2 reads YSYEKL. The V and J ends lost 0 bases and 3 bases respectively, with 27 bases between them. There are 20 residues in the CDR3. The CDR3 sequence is CASSQDPPRKTRMGLYEQYF. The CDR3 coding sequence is TGCGCCAGCAGCCAAGATCCGCCACGAAAGACCCGGATGGGGCTCTACGAGCAGTACTTC.

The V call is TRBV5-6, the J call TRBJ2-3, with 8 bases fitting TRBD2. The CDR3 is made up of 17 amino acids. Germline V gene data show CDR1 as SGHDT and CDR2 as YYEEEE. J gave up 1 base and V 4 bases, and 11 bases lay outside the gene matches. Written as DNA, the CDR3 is TGTGCCAGCAGCCAATTGCGGGGGGCGGAGGGCACAGATACGCAGTATTTT. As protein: CASSQLRGAEGTDTQYF.

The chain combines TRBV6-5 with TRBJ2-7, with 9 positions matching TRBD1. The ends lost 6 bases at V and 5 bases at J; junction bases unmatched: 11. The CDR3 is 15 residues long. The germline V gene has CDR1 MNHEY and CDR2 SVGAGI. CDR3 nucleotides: TGTGCCAGCAGGAAAACGGGACAGGGCACCCACGAGCAGTACTTC. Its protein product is CASRKTGQGTHEQYF.

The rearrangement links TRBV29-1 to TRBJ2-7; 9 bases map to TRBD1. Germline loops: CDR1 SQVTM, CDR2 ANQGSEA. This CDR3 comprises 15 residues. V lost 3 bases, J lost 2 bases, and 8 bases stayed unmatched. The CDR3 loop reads CSVESRDRVPYEQYF. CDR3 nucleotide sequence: TGCAGCGTTGAGTCTCGGGACAGGGTACCCTACGAGCAGTACTTC.

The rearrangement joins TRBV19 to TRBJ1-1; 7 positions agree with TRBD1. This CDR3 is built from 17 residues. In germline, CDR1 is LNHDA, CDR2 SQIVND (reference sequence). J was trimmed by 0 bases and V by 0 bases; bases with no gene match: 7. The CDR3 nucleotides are TGTGCCAGTAGTATAGATGGCCCAGGGGGATTGAACACTGAAGCTTTCTTT. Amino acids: CASSIDGPGGLNTEAFF.

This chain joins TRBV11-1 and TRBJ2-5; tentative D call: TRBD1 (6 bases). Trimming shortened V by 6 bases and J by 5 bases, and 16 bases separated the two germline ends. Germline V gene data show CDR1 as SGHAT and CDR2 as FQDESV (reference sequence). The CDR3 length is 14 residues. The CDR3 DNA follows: TGTGCCAGCAGTTCGCCAGGGGTCGTGGAGACCCAGTACTTC. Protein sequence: CASSSPGVVETQYF.

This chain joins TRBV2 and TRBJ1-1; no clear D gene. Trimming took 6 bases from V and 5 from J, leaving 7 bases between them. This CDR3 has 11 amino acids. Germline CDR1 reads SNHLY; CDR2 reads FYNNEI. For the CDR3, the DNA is TGTGCCAGCAGCGTCGGGACTGAAGCTTTCTTT. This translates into CASSVGTEAFF. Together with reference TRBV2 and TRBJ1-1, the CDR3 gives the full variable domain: EPEVTQTPSHQVTQMGQEVILRCVPISNHLYFYWYRQILGQKVEFLVSFYNNEISEKSEIFDDQFSVERPDGSNFTLKIRSTKLEDSAMYFCASSVGTEAFFGQGTRLTVV.

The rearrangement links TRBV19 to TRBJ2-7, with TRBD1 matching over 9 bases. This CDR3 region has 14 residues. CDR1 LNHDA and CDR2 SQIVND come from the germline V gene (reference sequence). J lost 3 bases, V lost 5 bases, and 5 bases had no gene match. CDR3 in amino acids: CASSFRTGDYEQYF. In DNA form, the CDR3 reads TGTGCCAGTAGTTTTCGGACAGGGGACTACGAGCAGTACTTC.

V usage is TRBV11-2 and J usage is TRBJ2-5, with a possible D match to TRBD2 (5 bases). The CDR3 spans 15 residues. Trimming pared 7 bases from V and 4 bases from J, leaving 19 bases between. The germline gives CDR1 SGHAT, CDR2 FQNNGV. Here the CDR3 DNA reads TGTGCCAGCACCGACGCCGGGAACGGAGTAGAGACCCAGTACTTC. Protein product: CASTDAGNGVETQYF.

CDR3 sequence (DNA): TGTGCCAGCAGCTTAGCGTTGACAGGGACGGCCTCCTACGAGCAGTACTTC. This translates into CASSLALTGTASYEQYF. This chain connects TRBV13 to TRBJ2-7; 7 positions agree with TRBD1. The CDR3 loop spans 17 amino acids. In germline, CDR1 is PRHDT, CDR2 FYEKMQ (reference sequence). J gave up 0 bases and V 1 base, and 9 bases lay outside the gene matches.

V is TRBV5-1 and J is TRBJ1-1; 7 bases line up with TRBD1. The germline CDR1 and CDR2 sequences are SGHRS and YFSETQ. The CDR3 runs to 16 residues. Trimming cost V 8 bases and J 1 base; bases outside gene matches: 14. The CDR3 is CASQTGAGGGNTEAFF. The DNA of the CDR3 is TGCGCCAGTCAAACAGGGGCAGGCGGAGGGAACACTGAAGCTTTCTTT.

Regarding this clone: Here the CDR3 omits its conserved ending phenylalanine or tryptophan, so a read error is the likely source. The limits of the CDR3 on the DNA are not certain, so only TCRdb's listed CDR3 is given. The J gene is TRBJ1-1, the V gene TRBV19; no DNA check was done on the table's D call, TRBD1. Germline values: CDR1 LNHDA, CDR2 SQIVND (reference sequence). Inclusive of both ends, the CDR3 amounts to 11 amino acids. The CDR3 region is CASSLGPRALD.

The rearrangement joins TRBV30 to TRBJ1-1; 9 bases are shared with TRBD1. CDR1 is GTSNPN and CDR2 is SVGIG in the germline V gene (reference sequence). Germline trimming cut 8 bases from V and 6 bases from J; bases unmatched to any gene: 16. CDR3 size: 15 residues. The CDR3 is CARLALQGAPAEAFF. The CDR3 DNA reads TGTGCCAGGCTCGCCCTACAGGGGGCGCCCGCTGAAGCTTTCTTT. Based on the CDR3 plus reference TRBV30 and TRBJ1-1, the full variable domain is SQTIHQWPATLVQPVGSPLSLECTVEGTSNPNLYWYRQAAGRGLQLLFYSVGIGQISSEVPQNLSASRPQDRQFILSSKKLLLSDSGFYLCARLALQGAPAEAFFGQGTRLTVV.

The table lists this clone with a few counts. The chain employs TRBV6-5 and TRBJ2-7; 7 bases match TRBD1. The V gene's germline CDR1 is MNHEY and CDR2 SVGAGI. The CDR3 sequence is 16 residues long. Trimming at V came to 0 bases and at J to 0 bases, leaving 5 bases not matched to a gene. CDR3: CASSYSTGSSSYEQYF. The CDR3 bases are TGTGCCAGCAGTTACTCGACAGGGTCGAGCTCCTACGAGCAGTACTTC.

The CDR3 region has the DNA TGTGCCAGCAGTACTCCAGGGGCGAACTCCTACGAGCAGTACTTC. This codes for CASSTPGANSYEQYF. V usage is TRBV28 and J usage is TRBJ2-7; a possible D gene is TRBD1 (6 bases). V gave up 5 bases and J gave up 0 bases, with 14 bases separating them. The germline CDR1 and CDR2 sequences are MDHEN and SYDVKM. The CDR3 runs 15 residues.

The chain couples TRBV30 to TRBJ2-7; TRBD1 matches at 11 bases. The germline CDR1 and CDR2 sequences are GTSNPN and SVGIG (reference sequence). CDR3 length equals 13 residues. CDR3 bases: TGTGCGTGTGTGGGACAGGGGGCCTACGAGCAGTACTTC. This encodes CACVGQGAYEQYF. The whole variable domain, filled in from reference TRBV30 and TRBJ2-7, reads SQTIHQWPATLVQPVGSPLSLECTVEGTSNPNLYWYRQAAGRGLQLLFYSVGIGQISSEVPQNLSASRPQDRQFILSSKKLLLSDSGFYLCACVGQGAYEQYFGPGTRLTVT.

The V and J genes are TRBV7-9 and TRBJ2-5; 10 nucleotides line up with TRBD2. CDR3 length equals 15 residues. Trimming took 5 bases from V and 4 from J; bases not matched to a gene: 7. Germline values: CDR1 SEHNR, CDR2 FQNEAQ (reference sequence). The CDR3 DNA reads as TGTGCCAGCAGCCTAGGGACTAGCGACAGAGAGACCCAGTACTTC. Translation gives CASSLGTSDRETQYF.

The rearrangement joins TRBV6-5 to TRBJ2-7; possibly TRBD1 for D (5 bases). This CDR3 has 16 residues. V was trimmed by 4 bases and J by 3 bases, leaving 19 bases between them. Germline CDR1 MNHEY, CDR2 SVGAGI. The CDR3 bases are TGTGCCAGCAGTTCGGCATTTCCAGGGCTGGGCTACGAGCAGTACTTC. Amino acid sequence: CASSSAFPGLGYEQYF.

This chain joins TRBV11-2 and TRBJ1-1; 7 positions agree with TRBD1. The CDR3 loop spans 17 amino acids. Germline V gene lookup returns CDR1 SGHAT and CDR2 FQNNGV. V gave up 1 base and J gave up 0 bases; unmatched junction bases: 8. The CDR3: CASSLAGRDSLNTEAFF. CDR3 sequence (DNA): TGTGCCAGCAGCTTAGCAGGCCGGGACAGCTTGAACACTGAAGCTTTCTTT.

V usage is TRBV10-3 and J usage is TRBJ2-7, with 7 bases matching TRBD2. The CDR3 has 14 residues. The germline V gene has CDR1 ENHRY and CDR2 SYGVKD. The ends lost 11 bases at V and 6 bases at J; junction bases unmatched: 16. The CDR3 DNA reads TGTGCCGCCGAAAAGGGCGGGACGGGGGGCGAGCAGTACTTC. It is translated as CAAEKGGTGGEQYF.

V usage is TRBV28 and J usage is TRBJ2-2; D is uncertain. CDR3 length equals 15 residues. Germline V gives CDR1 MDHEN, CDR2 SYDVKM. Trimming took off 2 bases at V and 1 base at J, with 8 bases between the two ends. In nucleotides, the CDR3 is TGTGCCAGCAGTTTACCGGTCTTGAACACCGGGGAGCTGTTTTTT. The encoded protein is CASSLPVLNTGELFF.

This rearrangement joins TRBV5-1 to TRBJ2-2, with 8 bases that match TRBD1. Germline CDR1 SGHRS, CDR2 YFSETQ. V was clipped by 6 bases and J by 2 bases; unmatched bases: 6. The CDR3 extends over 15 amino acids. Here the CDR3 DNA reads TGCGCCAGCAATCCCACAGGGGGTAACACCGGGGAGCTGTTTTTT. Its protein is CASNPTGGNTGELFF.

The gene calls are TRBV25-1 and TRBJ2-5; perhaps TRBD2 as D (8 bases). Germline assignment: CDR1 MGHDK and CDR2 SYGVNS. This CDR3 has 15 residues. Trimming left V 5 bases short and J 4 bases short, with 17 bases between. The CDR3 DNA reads TGTGCCAGCAGTCCCGGGAGGGGGCGCCTAGAGACCCAGTACTTC. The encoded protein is CASSPGRGRLETQYF.

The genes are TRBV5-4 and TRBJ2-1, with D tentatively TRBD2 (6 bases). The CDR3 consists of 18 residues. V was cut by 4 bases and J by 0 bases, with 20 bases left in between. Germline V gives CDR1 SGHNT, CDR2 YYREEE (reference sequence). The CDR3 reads CASSPGVGGVSSYNEQFF. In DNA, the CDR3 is TGTGCCAGCAGCCCCGGGGTAGGAGGGGTGAGCTCCTACAATGAGCAGTTCTTC.